This T cell receptor (beta chain) was sequenced in a study of CD8 T cells in ankylosing spondylitis. This clonotype was counted a few times. Its target is unknown. In TCRdb, the 5' RACE reads were re-called with MiXCR into one record per CDR3 protein. Found here are a few hundred thousand distinct CDR3 sequences, about 22% of them singletons; the top ten hold less than 20%. Study observations and caveats: Seemingly distinctive of ankylosing spondylitis blood was a TCR beta motif formed by eight highly homologous variants.

V gave up 8 bases and J gave up 2 bases, with 11 bases separating them. CDR3 length: 14 residues. The germline V gene has CDR1 SGHKS and CDR2 YYEKEE (reference sequence). This receptor was taken from a male donor with ankylosing spondylitis. The rearrangement joins TRBV5-5 to TRBJ2-6; no clear D gene. Input material: blood, either unsorted or a sorted T cell fraction (not recorded which). The CDR3 DNA reads TGTGCCAGTTCTACAGTAGCTGGGGCCAACGTCCTGACTTTC. Its protein product is CASSTVAGANVLTF.